One and the same sample provided the 12 T cell receptor beta chains below, sequenced in a study of response to subunit inactivated influenza vaccine. From the RT-PCR reads, TCRdb called clonotypes with MiXCR, one entry per CDR3 protein. The sample lists some 180,000 distinct CDR3 sequences, about 10% occurring once. Sequenced material: non-naive T cells sorted from PBMCs, taken on the day of vaccination. All receptors derive from a man aged 45-60 years who received an inactivated influenza vaccine.

The table lists this clonotype with many counts. This chain connects TRBV3-1 to TRBJ1-2; D gene ambiguous. Trimming took 3 bases from V and 4 from J, leaving 12 bases between them. The CDR3 is 14 residues long. CDR1 is LGHDT and CDR2 is YNNKEL in the germline V gene (reference sequence). The CDR3 here is CASSHRTEVYGYTF. CDR3 DNA: TGTGCCAGCAGCCATAGGACCGAAGTCTATGGCTACACCTTC.

This clonotype was seen ten or more times. This chain uses TRBV4-1 with TRBJ1-2; D may be TRBD1 (6 bases). The germline gives CDR1 MGHRA, CDR2 YSYEKL. CDR3 size: 15 residues. The V end lost 3 bases, the J end lost 1 base, and 12 bases lay between the germline ends. CDR3 sequence reads: CASSQYRDSNYGYTF. In DNA, the CDR3 is TGCGCCAGCAGCCAGTACAGGGATAGTAACTATGGCTACACCTTC.

The chain is built from TRBV4-3 and TRBJ2-6, with 7 bases matching TRBD1. V trimming: 3 bases; J trimming: 2 bases; junction bases outside the gene matches: 7. This CDR3 has 17 amino acids. Germline V CDR1 and CDR2: LGHNA, YSLEER. Here the CDR3 reads CASSQDFGTAGANVLTF. CDR3 coding DNA: TGCGCCAGCAGCCAGGACTTTGGGACAGCTGGGGCCAACGTCCTGACTTTC.

This clonotype was counted between two and nine times. This chain joins TRBV7-2 and TRBJ2-3; D possibly corresponds to TRBD2 (6 bases). The germline V gene encodes CDR1 SGHTA and CDR2 FQGNSA. The CDR3 has 14 residues. The ends were cut back, 1 base at V and 14 bases at J, with 19 bases in the middle. The CDR3 reads CASSLDPPGVRGYF. CDR3 DNA sequence: TGTGCCAGCAGCTTAGACCCCCCGGGGGTCCGGGGGTATTTT.

The table lists this clonotype with many counts. The chain has TRBV10-1 and TRBJ1-2, with D possibly matching TRBD1 (5 bases). Germline CDR1 WNHNN, CDR2 SYGVQD (reference sequence). V shed 2 bases and J shed 5 bases, with 9 bases lying between them. This CDR3 is 13 amino acids long. In nucleotides, the CDR3 is TGCGCCAGCAGTGAGGGAACAGGATATGGCTACACCTTC. It translates to CASSEGTGYGYTF.

In this sample, this clonotype turned up a few times. V usage is TRBV21-1 and J usage is TRBJ2-1; the DNA was not compared with TRBD2, the D call given in the table. TRBV21-1 is classified as a pseudogene. The CDR3 covers 16 residues. The CDR3 loop is CASSTLAGSSGNEQFF. The DNA for the CDR3 is TGTGCCAGCAGCACCCTAGCGGGAAGTAGTGGCAATGAGCAGTTCTTC.

This clonotype was detected a few times. The chain uses TRBV7-8 and TRBJ1-2; weak D call: TRBD1 (5 bases). CDR3 size: 15 residues. CDR1 and CDR2 from the germline V gene are SGHVS and FQNEAQ. V was clipped by 3 bases and J by 7 bases, with 18 bases between them. In nucleotides, the CDR3 is TGTGCCAGCAGCTTCACCACCGGGACCCCTTTTGGCTACACCTTC. It yields the protein CASSFTTGTPFGYTF.

The chain carries TRBV3-1 and TRBJ2-2; the match to TRBD2 covers 14 bases. V shed 2 bases, J shed 5 bases, and the junction held 13 bases outside the gene matches. The germline V gene encodes CDR1 LGHDT and CDR2 YNNKEL (reference sequence). The CDR3 contains 20 residues. The CDR3 nucleotides are TGTGCCAGCAGCCAAAACGATTGGACTAGCGGGAGGAGAGGGACCGGGGAGCTGTTTTTT. This sequence encodes CASSQNDWTSGRRGTGELFF.

This sequence joins TRBV21-1 and TRBJ2-1; the table's D call, TRBD2, was not checked against the DNA. TRBV21-1 is recorded as a pseudogene. The CDR3 spans 21 residues. Written as DNA, the CDR3 is TGTGCCAGCAGCAAAGTTCCCTGGACTAGCGGGGGGGCCATTCTATCTAATGAGCAGTTCTTC. Protein product: CASSKVPWTSGGAILSNEQFF.

This clonotype has just a few counts. This chain joins TRBV12-5 and TRBJ2-1; possibly TRBD2 for D (5 bases). CDR1 and CDR2 (germline): LGHNT, FRNRAP. The CDR3 covers 13 residues. Trimming stripped 1 base from V and 9 bases from J, with 10 bases between. CDR3 amino acids: CASGLGLAFEQFF. CDR3 nucleotide sequence: TGTGCTAGTGGTTTGGGCCTAGCTTTTGAGCAGTTCTTC.

A note on this clonotype: A junction end diverges from the germline sequence, so it may reflect a read error. The chain combines TRBV6-2 or TRBV6-3 with TRBJ2-7, with D hard to call. CDR3 length: 12 residues. Germline-derived CDR1 and CDR2 are MNHEY and SVGEGT. In DNA form, the CDR3 reads TGTACCAGCAGCCTTAGCTCCTACGAGCAGTACTTC. The encoded protein is CTSSLSSYEQYF.

The chain uses TRBV6-2 or TRBV6-3 and TRBJ2-2; no clear D. V lost 2 bases and J lost 2, with 3 bases in between. Germline CDR1 and CDR2: MNHEY and SVGEGT. This CDR3 contains 13 residues. This chain's CDR3 is CASSYLNTGELFF. The CDR3 DNA sequence: TGTGCCAGCAGTTACCTAAACACCGGGGAGCTGTTTTTT.